The 27 T cell receptor beta chains given below trace back to one sample, sequenced in a study of type 1 regulatory T cells. TCRdb independently ran MiXCR on the reads; one entry per CDR3 protein. The sample lists over 55,000 distinct CDR3 sequences, nearly 65% occurring once. These TCRs' antigens remain unknown. Specimen: cultured T cells, either the whole culture or a sorted T cell fraction (not recorded which). As for subset: Tr1-enriched cell product generated in vitro against host alloantigens. The receptors come from a human donor in good health.

This clonotype showed up just a few times. The chain joins TRBV20-1 to TRBJ2-1; TRBD2 matches at 11 bases. The CDR3 has 16 residues. Germline loops: CDR1 DFQATT, CDR2 SNEGSKA (reference sequence). Trimming cost V 0 bases and J 7 bases; bases outside gene matches: 8. CDR3 loop: CSARDPWLAGGNEQFF. The DNA of the CDR3 is TGCAGTGCTAGAGATCCATGGCTAGCGGGAGGAAATGAGCAGTTCTTC.

In this sample, this clonotype turned up a few times. This chain uses TRBV4-1 with TRBJ1-1; D is uncertain. In germline, CDR1 is MGHRA, CDR2 YSYEKL. V lost 2 bases and J 6 bases, leaving 16 bases between the germline ends. The CDR3 runs to 15 residues. This CDR3 reads CASSQSTVGVPEAFF. The CDR3, as DNA: TGCGCCAGCAGCCAATCTACCGTGGGAGTGCCTGAAGCTTTCTTT.

The chain is built from TRBV7-3 and TRBJ2-3, with D perhaps matching TRBD2 (6 bases). Trimming removed 6 bases from V and 4 bases from J, with 23 bases in between. Germline CDR1 SGHTA, CDR2 FQGTGA. The CDR3 length is 17 residues. DNA of the CDR3: TGTGCCAGCAGTTTGCTCCCGCGGGGCGATCGATCAGATACGCAGTATTTT. This sequence encodes CASSLLPRGDRSDTQYF. Combining the CDR3 with reference TRBV7-3 and TRBJ2-3 gives the whole variable domain GAGVSQTPSNKVTEKGKYVELRCDPISGHTALYWYRQSLGQGPEFLIYFQGTGAADDSGLPNDRFFAVRPEGSVSTLKIQRTERGDSAVYLCASSLLPRGDRSDTQYFGPGTRLTVL.

V usage is TRBV5-6 and J usage is TRBJ1-5, with 10 bases identical to TRBD1. Germline V lookup: CDR1 SGHDT, CDR2 YYEEEE. The CDR3 is 15 amino acids. Trimming removed 2 bases from V and 7 bases from J; junction bases left unmatched: 6. The CDR3: CASSLSGQGFQPQHF. The CDR3 bases are TGTGCCAGCAGCTTATCGGGACAGGGGTTCCAGCCCCAGCATTTT.

The V call is TRBV6-1, the J call TRBJ1-6, with TRBD1 identical over 7 bases. This CDR3 is 15 amino acids long. CDR1 is MNHNS and CDR2 is SASEGT in the germline V gene. V lost 4 bases and J lost 5; bases outside the gene matches: 5. In nucleotides, the CDR3 is TGTGCCAGCAGTGCCTACAGGGGTGATAATTCACCCCTCCACTTT. This codes for CASSAYRGDNSPLHF.

This clonotype was recorded a few times. The chain links TRBV11-1 to TRBJ1-1, with D unresolved. Germline lookup yields CDR1 SGHAT and CDR2 FQDESV (reference sequence). The CDR3 spans 16 residues. Deletions cut 5 bases from V and 3 bases from J, with 19 bases between. The CDR3 coding sequence is TGTGCCAGCAGCCCCCACACCACCGGGTGGTACACTGAAGCTTTCTTT. Translated, it gives CASSPHTTGWYTEAFF.

The V gene is TRBV20-1, the J gene TRBJ2-2, with D perhaps TRBD1 (5 bases). This CDR3 region has 17 residues. Germline CDR1 and CDR2: DFQATT and SNEGSKA (reference sequence). The germline V and J ends were trimmed by 2 bases and 4 bases, with 20 bases remaining between them. The CDR3 is CSARRGRGIKLTGELFF. CDR3 nucleotide sequence: TGCAGTGCTAGAAGGGGCCGTGGGATCAAACTCACCGGGGAGCTGTTTTTT.

Here the CDR3 reads CASSRRTGQGYTF. The CDR3 nucleotides read TGTGCCAGCAGTAGGAGGACGGGGCAGGGCTACACCTTC. This sequence joins TRBV12-3 or TRBV12-4 and TRBJ1-2; D possibly corresponds to TRBD1 (5 bases). This CDR3 contains 13 residues. The V end was cut by 5 bases, the J end by 8 bases, with 15 bases between.

The rearrangement uses TRBV15 and TRBJ2-2; D perhaps matches TRBD1 (6 bases). Trimming pared 0 bases from V and 5 bases from J, leaving 13 bases between. Looked up from germline, CDR1 is LNHNV and CDR2 is YYDKDF (reference sequence). This CDR3 is 16 amino acids long. Written as DNA, the CDR3 is TGTGCCACCAGCAGAGATACGAGGGGGACGACCGGGGAGCTGTTTTTT. Residues: CATSRDTRGTTGELFF.

The rearrangement uses TRBV15 and TRBJ1-2; D unresolved. Germline values: CDR1 LNHNV, CDR2 YYDKDF (reference sequence). The CDR3 totals 16 residues. V was pared by 1 base and J by 3 bases, with 15 bases between. The CDR3 spells CATSRVFKVLDYGYTF. DNA of the CDR3: TGTGCCACCAGCAGAGTATTCAAGGTTTTGGACTATGGCTACACCTTC. Looking up the rest from reference TRBV15 and TRBJ1-2 gives the full variable domain: DAMVIQNPRYQVTQFGKPVTLSCSQTLNHNVMYWYQQKSSQAPKLLFHYYDKDFNNEADTPDNFQSRRPNTSFCFLDIRSPGLGDTAMYLCATSRVFKVLDYGYTFGSGTRLTVV.

The chain uses TRBV20-1 and TRBJ2-7; D gene ambiguous. Trimming removed 2 bases at V and 8 bases at J, with 10 bases between. The CDR3 loop spans 11 amino acids. In germline, CDR1 is DFQATT, CDR2 SNEGSKA (reference sequence). In nucleotides, the CDR3 is TGCAGTGCTAGAATGGGTGGGAAGCAGTACTTC. Its translation is CSARMGGKQYF.

The V call is TRBV11-2, the J call TRBJ2-3; perhaps TRBD1 as D (5 bases). Germline loops: CDR1 SGHAT, CDR2 FQNNGV. The CDR3 is made up of 13 amino acids. The V and J ends lost 1 base and 6 bases respectively, with 8 bases between them. CDR3 amino acids: CASSLGQGDTQYF. CDR3 bases: TGTGCCAGCAGCTTAGGCCAGGGTGATACGCAGTATTTT.

This clonotype has just a few counts. The chain links TRBV12-3 or TRBV12-4 to TRBJ1-5, with a weak D call TRBD1 (5 bases). V gave up 8 bases and J gave up 6 bases, with 20 bases separating them. CDR3 length: 15 amino acids. CDR3 sequence: CASRERESGGQPQHF. CDR3 DNA: TGTGCCAGCCGAGAAAGGGAGTCCGGGGGTCAGCCCCAGCATTTT.

The genes are TRBV20-1 and TRBJ1-3; the D is unclear. CDR1 is DFQATT, CDR2 SNEGSKA, per germline (reference sequence). The CDR3 is made up of 13 amino acids. Trimming pared 4 bases from V and 2 bases from J, leaving 9 bases between. CDR3 DNA sequence: TGCAGTGCTAAGTCAGACGCTGGAAACACCATATATTTT. Its protein product is CSAKSDAGNTIYF.

The genes are TRBV4-1 and TRBJ2-1, with 8 bases aligning to TRBD1. The germline CDR1 and CDR2 sequences are MGHRA and YSYEKL. The CDR3 covers 15 residues. The V segment lost 4 bases and the J segment 7 bases; nucleotides outside the gene matches: 9. The CDR3: CASSRPGQGPNEQFF. The DNA for the CDR3 is TGCGCCAGCAGCCGACCCGGACAGGGACCGAATGAGCAGTTCTTC.

This chain links TRBV5-1 with TRBJ2-5, with D perhaps matching TRBD1 (6 bases). Per germline, CDR1 SGHRS and CDR2 YFSETQ. The CDR3 spans 14 residues. The V gene lost 4 bases and the J gene lost 5 bases, with 15 bases spanning the gap. CDR3 region: CASSPGTPMETQYF. The CDR3 DNA sequence: TGCGCCAGCAGCCCGGGGACACCAATGGAGACCCAGTACTTC.

This rearrangement joins TRBV7-6 to TRBJ2-1; D is perhaps TRBD1 or TRBD2 (5 bases each). Trimming stripped 2 bases from V and 1 base from J, with 9 bases between. Germline V gene sequence: CDR1 SGHVS, CDR2 FNYEAQ. The CDR3 has 15 residues. The CDR3 reads CASSLRGESYNEQFF. In DNA, the CDR3 is TGTGCCAGCAGCTTAAGAGGGGAATCCTACAATGAGCAGTTCTTC.

The J gene is TRBJ2-7, the V gene TRBV3-1; D is uncertain. Germline V gene sequence: CDR1 LGHDT, CDR2 YNNKEL (reference sequence). The CDR3 covers 15 residues. Trimming removed 3 bases at V and 2 bases at J, with 14 bases between. The CDR3 region has the DNA TGTGCCAGCAGCCAGGGTCGGTCGGTCGCCTACGAGCAGTACTTC. This codes for CASSQGRSVAYEQYF.

The V and J genes are TRBV9 and TRBJ2-7; 11 bases align to TRBD1. CDR1 is SGDLS and CDR2 is YYNGEE in the germline V gene. CDR3 size: 18 residues. The V gene end was trimmed by 0 bases and the J gene end by 0 bases; junction bases not matched to a gene: 8. The CDR3 DNA follows: TGTGCCAGCAGCGTAGGAGGGACAGGGGGGATTCCCTCCTACGAGCAGTACTTC. Protein: CASSVGGTGGIPSYEQYF.

The chain couples TRBV3-1 to TRBJ2-7, with 13 bases fitting TRBD2. This CDR3 is 16 amino acids long. CDR1 and CDR2 (germline): LGHDT, YNNKEL (reference sequence). V shed 5 bases and J 0 bases; nucleotides not matched to a gene: 4. This CDR3 reads CASSGTSGTLSYEQYF. The CDR3 bases are TGTGCCAGCAGCGGGACTAGCGGGACTCTCTCCTACGAGCAGTACTTC.

V usage is TRBV4-1 and J usage is TRBJ1-2; 10 bases map to TRBD1. CDR3 length: 14 residues. Per germline, CDR1 MGHRA and CDR2 YSYEKL. V shed 5 bases and J 8 bases; nucleotides not matched to a gene: 8. CDR3 DNA: TGCGCCAGCAGCACTCCCGGGACAGGGGTCGGCTACACCTTC. Amino acid sequence: CASSTPGTGVGYTF.

In DNA form, the CDR3 reads TGCGCCAGCAGCTTGTTACAGGGACTAGAAAATGAGCAGTTCTTC. Amino acid sequence: CASSLLQGLENEQFF. This rearrangement joins TRBV5-1 to TRBJ2-1; TRBD2 matches 8 bases. The ends lost 1 base at V and 7 bases at J; junction bases unmatched: 7. CDR3 length equals 15 residues. The germline V gene encodes CDR1 SGHRS and CDR2 YFSETQ.

This chain uses TRBV3-1 with TRBJ1-2; D uncertain. V lost 0 bases and J lost 3, with 14 bases in between. The CDR3 runs 16 residues. Germline V lookup: CDR1 LGHDT, CDR2 YNNKEL (reference sequence). Here the CDR3 reads CASSQDGRGFDYGYTF. The CDR3 DNA sequence: TGTGCCAGCAGCCAAGATGGTCGGGGATTCGACTATGGCTACACCTTC.

This chain links TRBV2 with TRBJ2-7; 15 positions match TRBD2. The CDR3 is made up of 15 amino acids. J gave up 6 bases and V 6 bases, and 6 bases lay outside the gene matches. Germline V CDR1 and CDR2: SNHLY, FYNNEI. CDR3 DNA: TGTGCCAGCAGGAAGCCGGGACTAGCGGGAGGCGAGCAGTACTTC. This gives the protein CASRKPGLAGGEQYF.

This clonotype was counted a few times. J is TRBJ2-3 and V is TRBV20-1; 14 bases line up with TRBD2. Germline CDR1 and CDR2: DFQATT and SNEGSKA (reference sequence). This CDR3 region has 16 residues. V trimming: 5 bases; J trimming: 2 bases; junction bases outside the gene matches: 6. The CDR3, as DNA: TGCAGTGCTTCGCGACTAGCGGGAGGGGTCACAGATACGCAGTATTTT. Amino acids: CSASRLAGGVTDTQYF.

By frequency in the sample, this clonotype is medium-sized. The rearrangement uses TRBV5-1 and TRBJ2-5, with a weak D call TRBD2 (6 bases). Trimming took 0 bases from V and 5 from J, leaving 14 bases between them. CDR3 size: 15 residues. The germline CDR1 and CDR2 sequences are SGHRS and YFSETQ. As DNA, the CDR3 is TGCGCCAGCAGCTTGGCCGGGTCGGGGGAGGAGACCCAGTACTTC. Protein sequence: CASSLAGSGEETQYF. Supplemented by reference TRBV5-1 and TRBJ2-5, the full variable domain reads KAGVTQTPRYLIKTRGQQVTLSCSPISGHRSVSWYQQTPGQGLQFLFEYFSETQRNKGNFPGRFSGRQFSNSRSEMNVSTLELGDSALYLCASSLAGSGEETQYFGPGTRLLVL.

This sequence joins TRBV6-5 and TRBJ2-2; no firm D call. Germline V gene sequence: CDR1 MNHEY, CDR2 SVGAGI. V was trimmed by 4 bases and J by 5 bases, leaving 14 bases between them. The CDR3 sequence is 15 residues long. DNA for the CDR3: TGTGCCAGCAGTTTCGGCCCAACGAGGACCGGGGAGCTGTTTTTT. Its translation is CASSFGPTRTGELFF.